Below are 5 T cell receptor beta chains sequenced from a single sample in a study of T cell changes during pregnancy in multiple sclerosis. Here immunoSEQ multiplex PCR was the method, and the copy in TCRdb shows in-frame clones only, minus some. The data show 45,000 to 55,000 clones, about 92% seen once. Sequenced material: CD4+ T cells from peripheral blood mononuclear cells, taken after pregnancy. All receptors derive from a female donor with multiple sclerosis, enrolled in a pregnancy study.

This rearrangement joins TRBV11-3 to TRBJ1-3; a possible D gene is TRBD1 (6 bases). In germline, CDR1 is SGHNT, CDR2 YENEEA. The CDR3 loop spans 14 amino acids. V was clipped by 2 bases and J by 2 bases, with 7 bases between them. The CDR3 region has the DNA TGTGCCAGCAGCTTACAGGGGACTGGAAACACCATATATTTT. Protein: CASSLQGTGNTIYF.

This sequence joins TRBV18 and TRBJ1-4, with TRBD1 matching over 7 bases. V lost 3 bases to trimming and J lost 8 bases; unmatched junction nucleotides: 9. CDR3 size: 15 residues. In germline, CDR1 is KGHSH, CDR2 LQKENI. The CDR3 here is CASSPEQGNKEKLFF. CDR3 in DNA: TGTGCCAGCTCACCGGAACAGGGGAATAAGGAAAAACTGTTTTTT.

The chain joins TRBV5-1 to TRBJ2-5; TRBD2 matches at 12 bases. J lost 5 bases, V lost 0 bases, and 2 bases had no gene match. The CDR3 length is 15 residues. CDR1 SGHRS and CDR2 YFSETQ come from the germline V gene. DNA for the CDR3: TGCGCCAGCAGCTTGGGCGGACTAGCGGGGGAGACCCAGTACTTC. Translation: CASSLGGLAGETQYF.

The sample holds a few counts of this clone. The genes are TRBV30 and TRBJ1-1; maybe TRBD1 (5 bases). The CDR3 sequence is 13 residues long. V lost 5 bases to trimming and J lost 1 base, with 11 bases between them. Germline lookup yields CDR1 GTSNPN and CDR2 SVGIG (reference sequence). The CDR3 nucleotides are TGTGCCTGGTCCCACAGGTCGAACACTGAAGCTTTCTTT. This sequence encodes CAWSHRSNTEAFF. Full variable domain (missing parts from reference TRBV30 and TRBJ1-1): SQTIHQWPATLVQPVGSPLSLECTVEGTSNPNLYWYRQAAGRGLQLLFYSVGIGQISSEVPQNLSASRPQDRQFILSSKKLLLSDSGFYLCAWSHRSNTEAFFGQGTRLTVV.

The chain has TRBV6-1 and TRBJ2-3, with TRBD1 identical over 8 bases. Losses at the gene ends were 4 bases for V and 6 bases for J; bases not matched to a gene: 6. Germline lookup yields CDR1 MNHNS and CDR2 SASEGT. The CDR3 spans 14 residues. The CDR3 is CASSAMDRADTQYF. The CDR3 DNA sequence: TGTGCCAGCAGTGCCATGGACAGGGCTGATACGCAGTATTTT.